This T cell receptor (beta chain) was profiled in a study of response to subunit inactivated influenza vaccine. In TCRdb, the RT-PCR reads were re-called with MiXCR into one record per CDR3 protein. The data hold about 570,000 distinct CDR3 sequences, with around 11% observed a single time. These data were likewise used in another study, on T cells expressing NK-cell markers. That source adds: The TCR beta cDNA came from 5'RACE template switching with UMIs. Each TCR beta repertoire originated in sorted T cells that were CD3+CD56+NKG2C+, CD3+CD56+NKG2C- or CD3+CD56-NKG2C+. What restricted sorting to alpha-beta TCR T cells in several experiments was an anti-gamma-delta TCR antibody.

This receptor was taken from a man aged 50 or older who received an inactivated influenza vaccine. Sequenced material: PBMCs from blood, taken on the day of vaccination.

The CDR3 region is CASSLNPNPTTNEKLFF. The CDR3 coding sequence is TGCGCCAGCAGCTTAAACCCCAACCCGACAACTAATGAAAAACTGTTTTTT. The J gene is TRBJ1-4, the V gene TRBV5-1, with no clear D. The V and J ends lost 2 bases and 0 bases respectively, with 14 bases between them. The germline V gene has CDR1 SGHRS and CDR2 YFSETQ. The CDR3 length is 17 residues.